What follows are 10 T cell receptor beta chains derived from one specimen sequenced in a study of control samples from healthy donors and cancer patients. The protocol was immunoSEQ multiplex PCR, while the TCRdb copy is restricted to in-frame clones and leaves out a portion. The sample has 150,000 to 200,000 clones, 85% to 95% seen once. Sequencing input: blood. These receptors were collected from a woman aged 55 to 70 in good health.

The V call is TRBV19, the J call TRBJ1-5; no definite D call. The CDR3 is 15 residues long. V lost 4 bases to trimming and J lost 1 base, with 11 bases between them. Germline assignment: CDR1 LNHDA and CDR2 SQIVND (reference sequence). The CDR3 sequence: CASSKGLRSNQPQHF. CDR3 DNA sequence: TGTGCCAGTAGTAAAGGTCTTAGGAGCAATCAGCCCCAGCATTTT. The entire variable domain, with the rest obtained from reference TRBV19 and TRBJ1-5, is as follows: DGGITQSPKYLFRKEGQNVTLSCEQNLNHDAMYWYRQDPGQGLRLIYYSQIVNDFQKGDIAEGYSVSREKKESFPLTVTSAQKNPTAFYLCASSKGLRSNQPQHFGDGTRLSIL.

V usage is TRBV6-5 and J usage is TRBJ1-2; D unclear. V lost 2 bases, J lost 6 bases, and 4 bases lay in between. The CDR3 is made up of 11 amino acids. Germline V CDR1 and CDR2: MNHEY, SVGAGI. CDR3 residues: CASSYGDGYTF. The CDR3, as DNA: TGTGCCAGCAGTTACGGGGATGGCTACACCTTC.

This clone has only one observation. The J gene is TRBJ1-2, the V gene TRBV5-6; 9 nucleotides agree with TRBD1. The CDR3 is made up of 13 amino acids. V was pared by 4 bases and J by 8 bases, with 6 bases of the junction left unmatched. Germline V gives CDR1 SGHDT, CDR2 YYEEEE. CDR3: CASSPGTGRGYTF. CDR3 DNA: TGTGCCAGCAGCCCCGGGACAGGGCGAGGCTACACCTTC. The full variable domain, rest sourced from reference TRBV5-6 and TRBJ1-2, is DAGVTQSPTHLIKTRGQQVTLRCSPKSGHDTVSWYQQALGQGPQFIFQYYEEEERQRGNFPDRFSGHQFPNYSSELNVNALLLGDSALYLCASSPGTGRGYTFGSGTRLTVV.

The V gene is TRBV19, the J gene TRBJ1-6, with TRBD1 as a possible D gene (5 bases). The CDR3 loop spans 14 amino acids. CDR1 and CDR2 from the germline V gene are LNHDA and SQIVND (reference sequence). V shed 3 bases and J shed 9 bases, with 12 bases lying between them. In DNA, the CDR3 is TGTGCCAGTAGTATTAGGGGCTTCGGTTCACCCCTCCACTTT. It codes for CASSIRGFGSPLHF.

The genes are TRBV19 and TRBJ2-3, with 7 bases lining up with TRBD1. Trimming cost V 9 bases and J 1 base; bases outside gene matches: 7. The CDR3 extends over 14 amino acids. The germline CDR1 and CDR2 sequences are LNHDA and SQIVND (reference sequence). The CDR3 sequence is CASNRGPRTDTQYF. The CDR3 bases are TGTGCCAGCAACAGGGGACCACGCACAGATACGCAGTATTTT.

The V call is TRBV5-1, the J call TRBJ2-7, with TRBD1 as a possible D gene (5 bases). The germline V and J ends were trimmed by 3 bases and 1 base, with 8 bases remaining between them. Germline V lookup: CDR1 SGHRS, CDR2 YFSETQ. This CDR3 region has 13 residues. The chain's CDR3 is CASSSRQSYEQYF. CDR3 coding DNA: TGCGCCAGCAGCTCCAGACAGTCCTACGAGCAGTACTTC.

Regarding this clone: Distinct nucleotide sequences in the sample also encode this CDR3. CDR3 amino acids: CASSIRGGGTEAFF. As DNA, the CDR3 is TGTGCCAGTAGTATCAGGGGTGGAGGTACTGAAGCTTTCTTT. This chain connects TRBV19 to TRBJ1-1, with D maybe TRBD1 (6 bases). The CDR3 loop spans 14 amino acids. Germline lookup yields CDR1 LNHDA and CDR2 SQIVND (reference sequence). Between the trimmed V and J ends, which lost 3 bases and 5 bases, there was a span of 13 bases.

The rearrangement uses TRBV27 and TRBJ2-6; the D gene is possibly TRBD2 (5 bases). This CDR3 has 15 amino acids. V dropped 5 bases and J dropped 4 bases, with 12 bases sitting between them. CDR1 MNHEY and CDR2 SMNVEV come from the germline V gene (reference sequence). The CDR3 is CASSPLGAGANVLTF. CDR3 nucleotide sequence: TGTGCCAGCAGTCCATTGGGAGCGGGGGCCAACGTCCTGACTTTC.

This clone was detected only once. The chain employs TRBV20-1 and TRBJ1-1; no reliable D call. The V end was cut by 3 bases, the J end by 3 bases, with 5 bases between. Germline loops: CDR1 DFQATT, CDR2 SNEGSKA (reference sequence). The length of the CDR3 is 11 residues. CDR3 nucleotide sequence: TGCAGTGCTAGCAAGGACACTGAAGCTTTCTTT. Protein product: CSASKDTEAFF.

This CDR3 is CASSTGLAGSSYNEQFF. The CDR3 DNA is TGCGCCAGCAGCACCGGACTAGCGGGGAGCTCCTACAATGAGCAGTTCTTC. The V call is TRBV5-1, the J call TRBJ2-1, with 12 bases identical to TRBD2. Per germline, CDR1 SGHRS and CDR2 YFSETQ. The V and J ends lost 4 bases and 0 bases, in that order; junction bases with no gene match: 5. The CDR3 sequence is 17 residues long.